The clone carrying this T cell receptor (beta chain) was observed a handful of times. The CDR3 extends over 14 amino acids. The V and J ends lost 1 base and 7 bases respectively, with 13 bases between them. Germline values: CDR1 SGHVS, CDR2 FQNEAQ. TCRdb fed the 5' RACE reads into MiXCR, producing one record per CDR3 protein. The table records roughly 410,000 distinct CDR3 sequences, 20% to 25% of them present only once. These data originate in a study of T-cell memory formation after mild COVID-19. The sequenced material came from PBMCs or a T cell subset sorted from them (not recorded which). The rearrangement joins TRBV7-8 to TRBJ2-5, with D perhaps TRBD1 or TRBD2 (5 bases each). This sequence originates from an adult woman who had mild COVID-19 (a few samples of this study predate the infection). Cell type and time point are not known. Here the CDR3 reads CASSLDSAGRTQYF. CDR3 bases: TGTGCCAGCAGCTTAGATTCGGCAGGGAGGACCCAGTACTTC.